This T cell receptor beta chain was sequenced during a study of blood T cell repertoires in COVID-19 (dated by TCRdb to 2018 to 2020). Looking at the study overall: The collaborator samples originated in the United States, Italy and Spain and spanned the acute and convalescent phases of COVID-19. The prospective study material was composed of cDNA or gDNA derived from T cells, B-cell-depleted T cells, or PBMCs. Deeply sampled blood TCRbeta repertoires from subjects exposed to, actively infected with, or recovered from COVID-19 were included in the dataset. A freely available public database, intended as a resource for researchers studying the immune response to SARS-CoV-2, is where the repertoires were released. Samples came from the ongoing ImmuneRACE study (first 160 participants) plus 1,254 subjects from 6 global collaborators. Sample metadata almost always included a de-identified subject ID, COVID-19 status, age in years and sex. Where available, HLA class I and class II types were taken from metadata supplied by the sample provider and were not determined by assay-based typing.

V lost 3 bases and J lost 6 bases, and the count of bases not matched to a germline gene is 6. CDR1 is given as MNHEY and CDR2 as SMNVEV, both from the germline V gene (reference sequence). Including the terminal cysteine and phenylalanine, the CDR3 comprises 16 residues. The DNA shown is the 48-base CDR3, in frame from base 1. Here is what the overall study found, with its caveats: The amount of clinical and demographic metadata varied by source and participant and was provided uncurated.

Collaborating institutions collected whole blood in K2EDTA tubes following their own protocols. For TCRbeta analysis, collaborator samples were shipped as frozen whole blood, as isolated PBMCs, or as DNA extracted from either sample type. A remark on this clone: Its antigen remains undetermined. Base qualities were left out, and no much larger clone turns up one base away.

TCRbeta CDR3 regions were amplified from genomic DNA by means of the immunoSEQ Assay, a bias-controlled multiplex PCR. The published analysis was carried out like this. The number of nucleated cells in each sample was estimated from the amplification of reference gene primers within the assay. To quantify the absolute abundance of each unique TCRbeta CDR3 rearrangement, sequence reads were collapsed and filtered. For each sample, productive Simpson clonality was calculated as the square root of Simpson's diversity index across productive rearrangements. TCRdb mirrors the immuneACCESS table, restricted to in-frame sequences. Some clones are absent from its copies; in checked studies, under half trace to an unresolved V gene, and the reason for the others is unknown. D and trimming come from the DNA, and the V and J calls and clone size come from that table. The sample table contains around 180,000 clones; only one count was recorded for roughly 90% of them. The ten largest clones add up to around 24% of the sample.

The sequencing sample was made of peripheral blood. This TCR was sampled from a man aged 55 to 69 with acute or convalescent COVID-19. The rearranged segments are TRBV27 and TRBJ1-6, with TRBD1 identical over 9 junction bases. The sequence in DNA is TGTGCCAGCAGTTTGGACAGGGGTAATTCTAATTCACCCCTCCACTTT. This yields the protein CASSLDRGNSNSPLHF.